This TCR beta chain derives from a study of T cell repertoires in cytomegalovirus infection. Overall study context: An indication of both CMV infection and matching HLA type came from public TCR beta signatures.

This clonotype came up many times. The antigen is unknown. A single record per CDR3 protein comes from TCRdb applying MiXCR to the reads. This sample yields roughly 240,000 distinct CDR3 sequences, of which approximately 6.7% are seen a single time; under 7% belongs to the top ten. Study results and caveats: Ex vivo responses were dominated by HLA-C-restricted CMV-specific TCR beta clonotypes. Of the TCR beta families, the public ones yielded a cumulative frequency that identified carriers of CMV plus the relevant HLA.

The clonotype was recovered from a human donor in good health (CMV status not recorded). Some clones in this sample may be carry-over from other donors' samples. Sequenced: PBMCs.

CDR3 nucleotides: TGTGCCAGCAGAGAAACTAGCGGGGGGGCAGCAGATACGCAGTATTTT. Translating gives CASRETSGGAADTQYF. This rearrangement joins TRBV2 to TRBJ2-3, with 13 bases matching TRBD2. The CDR3 extends over 16 amino acids. CDR1 and CDR2 (germline): SNHLY, FYNNEI. V shed 6 bases and J 4 bases; nucleotides not matched to a gene: 7.